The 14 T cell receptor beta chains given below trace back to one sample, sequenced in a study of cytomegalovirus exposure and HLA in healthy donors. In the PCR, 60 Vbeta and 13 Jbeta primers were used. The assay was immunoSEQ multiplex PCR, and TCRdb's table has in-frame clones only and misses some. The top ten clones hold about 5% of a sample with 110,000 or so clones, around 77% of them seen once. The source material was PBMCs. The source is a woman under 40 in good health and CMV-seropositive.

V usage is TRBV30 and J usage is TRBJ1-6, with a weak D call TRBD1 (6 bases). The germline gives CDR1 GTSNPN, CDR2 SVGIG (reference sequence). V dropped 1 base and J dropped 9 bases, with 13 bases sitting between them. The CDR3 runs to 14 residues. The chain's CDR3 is CAWSETGKISPLHF. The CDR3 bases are TGTGCCTGGAGTGAAACAGGGAAAATTTCACCCCTCCACTTT.

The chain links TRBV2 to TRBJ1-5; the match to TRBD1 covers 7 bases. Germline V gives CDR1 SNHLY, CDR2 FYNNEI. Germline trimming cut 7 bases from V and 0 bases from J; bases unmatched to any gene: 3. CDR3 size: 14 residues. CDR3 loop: CASTGQYSNQPQHF. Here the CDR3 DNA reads TGTGCCAGCACGGGACAGTATAGCAATCAGCCCCAGCATTTT.

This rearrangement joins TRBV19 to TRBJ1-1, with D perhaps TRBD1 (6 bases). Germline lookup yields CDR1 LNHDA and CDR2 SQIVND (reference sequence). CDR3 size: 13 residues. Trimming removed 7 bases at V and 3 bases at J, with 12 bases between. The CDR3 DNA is TGTGCCAGTACGATGGGGACATACACTGAAGCTTTCTTT. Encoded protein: CASTMGTYTEAFF.

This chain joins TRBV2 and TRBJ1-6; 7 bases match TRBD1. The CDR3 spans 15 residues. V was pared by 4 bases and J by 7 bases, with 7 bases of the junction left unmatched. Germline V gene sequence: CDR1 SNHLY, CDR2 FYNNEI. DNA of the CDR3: TGTGCCAGCAGTGGTACAGGGGTTGTAAATTCACCCCTCCACTTT. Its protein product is CASSGTGVVNSPLHF.

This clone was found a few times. This CDR3 reads CASSQRDGSMQYF. The CDR3 DNA sequence: TGTGCCAGCAGCCAAAGAGACGGGAGTATGCAGTACTTC. This chain connects TRBV16 to TRBJ2-7, with a tentative D call TRBD2 (6 bases). The CDR3 runs to 13 residues. Germline CDR1 reads KGHSY; CDR2 reads FQNENV. Trimming took off 2 bases at V and 9 bases at J, with 14 bases between the two ends.

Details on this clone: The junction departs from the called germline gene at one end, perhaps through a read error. In DNA, the CDR3 is TGCTATCAGGGCCCACGGACTAGCGGGAACGAGCAGTACTTC. Translated: CYQGPRTSGNEQYF. This rearrangement joins TRBV27 to TRBJ2-7, with 12 positions matching TRBD2. CDR3 length: 14 amino acids. From germline, CDR1 is MNHEY and CDR2 SMNVEV (reference sequence).

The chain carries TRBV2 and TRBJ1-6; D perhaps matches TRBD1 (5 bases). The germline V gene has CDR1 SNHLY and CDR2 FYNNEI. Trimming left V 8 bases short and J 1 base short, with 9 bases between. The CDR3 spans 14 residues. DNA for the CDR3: TGTGCCAGCCTCCAGGGTTCCTATAATTCACCCCTCCACTTT. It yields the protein CASLQGSYNSPLHF.

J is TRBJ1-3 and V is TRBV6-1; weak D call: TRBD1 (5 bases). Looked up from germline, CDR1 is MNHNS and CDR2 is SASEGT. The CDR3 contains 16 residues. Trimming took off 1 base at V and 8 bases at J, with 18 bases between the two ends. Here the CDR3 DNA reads TGTGCCAGCAGTGAAGGGTCAGTCAATTTAGGGGACACCATATATTTT. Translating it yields CASSEGSVNLGDTIYF.

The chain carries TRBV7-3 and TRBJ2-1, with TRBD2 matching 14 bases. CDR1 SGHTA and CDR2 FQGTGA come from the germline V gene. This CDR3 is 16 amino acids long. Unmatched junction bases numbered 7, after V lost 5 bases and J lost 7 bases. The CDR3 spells CASSLGGLAGVNEQFF. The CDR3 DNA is TGTGCCAGCAGCCTAGGGGGACTAGCGGGAGTTAATGAGCAGTTCTTC.

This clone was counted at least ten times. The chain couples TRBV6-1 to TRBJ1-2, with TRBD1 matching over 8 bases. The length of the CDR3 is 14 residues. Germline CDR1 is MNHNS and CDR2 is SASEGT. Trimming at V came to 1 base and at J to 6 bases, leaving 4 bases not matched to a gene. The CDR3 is CASSEEAGGNGYTF. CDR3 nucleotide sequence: TGTGCCAGCAGTGAAGAGGCAGGGGGCAATGGCTACACCTTC.

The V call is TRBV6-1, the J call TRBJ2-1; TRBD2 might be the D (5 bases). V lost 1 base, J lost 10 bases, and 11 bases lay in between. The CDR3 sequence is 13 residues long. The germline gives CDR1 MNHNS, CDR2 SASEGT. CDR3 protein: CASSEGATGEQFF. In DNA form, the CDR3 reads TGTGCCAGCAGTGAAGGTGCAACGGGGGAGCAGTTCTTC.

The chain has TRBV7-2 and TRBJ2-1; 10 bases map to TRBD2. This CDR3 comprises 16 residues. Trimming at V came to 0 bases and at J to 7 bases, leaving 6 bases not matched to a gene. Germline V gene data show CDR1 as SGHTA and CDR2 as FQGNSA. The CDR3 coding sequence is TGTGCCAGCAGCTTAGCGCCTAGCGGGAGTTGGAATGAGCAGTTCTTC. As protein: CASSLAPSGSWNEQFF.

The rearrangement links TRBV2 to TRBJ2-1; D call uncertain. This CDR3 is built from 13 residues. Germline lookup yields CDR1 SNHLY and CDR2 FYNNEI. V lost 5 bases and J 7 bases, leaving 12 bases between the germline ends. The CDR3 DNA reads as TGTGCCAGCAGTCTTGAAAAAGCGAATGAGCAGTTCTTC. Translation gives CASSLEKANEQFF.

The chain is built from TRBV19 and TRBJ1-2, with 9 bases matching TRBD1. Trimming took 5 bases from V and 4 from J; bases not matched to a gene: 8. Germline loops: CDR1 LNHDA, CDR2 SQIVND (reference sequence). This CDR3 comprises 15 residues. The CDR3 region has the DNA TGTGCCAGTAGTGCAGGACAGGGGTTAACCTATGGCTACACCTTC. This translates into CASSAGQGLTYGYTF.